The TCR beta chain under discussion was sequenced for a study of blood T cell repertoires in COVID-19. The overall study: Researchers got acute and convalescent COVID-19 samples from the United States, Italy and Spain. T cells, B-cell-depleted T cells, or PBMCs provided the cDNA or gDNA that served as material.

The germline V and J ends were trimmed by 4 bases and 3 bases, with 13 bases remaining between them. The CDR3 spans 14 residues. Germline CDR1 reads ENHRY; CDR2 reads SYGVKD. As handled by the study authors: Amplification of reference gene primers was used by the study to estimate nucleated cell counts. Profiling relied on immunoSEQ multiplex PCR, and the TCRdb table lists in-frame clones only, not all of them. That table is the source of V, J and clone size, and D and trimming were worked out from the DNA. The sample has around 230,000 clones, around 83% seen once; the top ten hold around 2.5%. Material: peripheral blood. This receptor was taken from a man aged 40-55 years who had recovered from COVID-19. This chain links TRBV10-3 with TRBJ2-7, with TRBD2 as a possible D gene (6 bases). The CDR3 reads CAISGRDSRYEQYF. In DNA form, the CDR3 reads TGTGCCATCAGTGGACGGGACTCCCGCTACGAGCAGTACTTC.